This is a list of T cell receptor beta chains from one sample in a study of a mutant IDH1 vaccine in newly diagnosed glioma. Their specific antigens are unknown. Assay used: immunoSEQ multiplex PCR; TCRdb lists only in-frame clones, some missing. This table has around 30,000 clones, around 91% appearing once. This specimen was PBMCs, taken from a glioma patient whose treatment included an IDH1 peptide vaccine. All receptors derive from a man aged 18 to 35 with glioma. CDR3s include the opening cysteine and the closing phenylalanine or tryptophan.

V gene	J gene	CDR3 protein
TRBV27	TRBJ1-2	CASSPTDRGYGYTF
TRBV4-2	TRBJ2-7	CASSQGTAGAPYEQYF
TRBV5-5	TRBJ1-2	CASSLEALSGAHPLYGYTF
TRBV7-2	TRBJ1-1	CASSPDRRRTEAFF
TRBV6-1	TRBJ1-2	CASSENTVRNYGYTF
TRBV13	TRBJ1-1	CASSLAIAGQLVNTEAFF
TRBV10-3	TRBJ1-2	CAISEHDNYGYTF
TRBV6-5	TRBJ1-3	CASRQGAGNTIYF
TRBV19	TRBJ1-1	CASSIGGLNTEAFF
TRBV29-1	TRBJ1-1	CSVVGPEAFF
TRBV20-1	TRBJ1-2	CSAGQIYGYTF
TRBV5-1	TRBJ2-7	CASSLDVKLPYEQYF
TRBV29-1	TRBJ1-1	CSVRQGWNTEAFF
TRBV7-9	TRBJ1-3	CASSLPPRMSSGNTIYF
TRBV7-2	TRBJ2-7	CASSPDFYEQYF
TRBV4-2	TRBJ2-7	CASSQESQGGSYEQYF
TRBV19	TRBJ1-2	CASSPGGAYGYTF
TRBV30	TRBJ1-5	CAWSASGGGPYSNQPQHF
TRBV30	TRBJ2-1	CAWSGQAYNEQFF
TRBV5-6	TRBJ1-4	CASSPLPGIGGNEKLFF
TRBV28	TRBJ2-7	CASSPDGAGRDEQYF